This TCR beta chain comes out of a study of post-analysis software for immune sequencing data. Turning to the study itself: Recorded disease courses covered relapsing-remitting, secondary progressive and progressive-relapsing multiple sclerosis. Some patients had no subtype annotation.

Remarks on this clonotype: The antigen is undetermined.

Germline CDR1 SGHKS, CDR2 YYEKEE (reference sequence). V dropped 4 bases and J dropped 0 bases, with 11 bases sitting between them. There are 15 residues in the CDR3. Study-level results: Controls had significantly higher normalized Chao1 diversity than multiple sclerosis patients. About 5 TRBV segments were significantly more frequent in patients than in controls. TRBV5-6, TRBV5-1 and TRBV20-1 were among these segments.

Unique molecular identifiers featured in each of the TCR beta cDNA libraries. TCRdb fed the PCR reads into MiXCR, producing one record per CDR3 protein. The profile shows about 620,000 distinct CDR3 sequences, roughly two fifths of them singletons. Sequencing was performed on blood. V usage is TRBV5-5 and J usage is TRBJ2-1, with a weak D call TRBD1 (7 bases). This clonotype was obtained from a girl aged 10 to 17 with multiple sclerosis. CDR3 DNA: TGTGCCAGCAGCCGCGGGGACAGCTCCTACAATGAGCAGTTCTTC. Translation: CASSRGDSSYNEQFF.